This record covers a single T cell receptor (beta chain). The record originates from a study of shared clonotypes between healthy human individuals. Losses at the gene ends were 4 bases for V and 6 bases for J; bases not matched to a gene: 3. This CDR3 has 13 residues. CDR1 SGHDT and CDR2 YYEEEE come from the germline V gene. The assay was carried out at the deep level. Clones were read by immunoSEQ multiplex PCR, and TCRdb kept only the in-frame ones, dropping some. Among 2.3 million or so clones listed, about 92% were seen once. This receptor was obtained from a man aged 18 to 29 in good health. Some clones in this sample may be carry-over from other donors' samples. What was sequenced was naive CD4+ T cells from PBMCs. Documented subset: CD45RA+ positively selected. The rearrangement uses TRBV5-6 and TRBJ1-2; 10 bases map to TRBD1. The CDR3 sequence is CASSMGQGHGYTF. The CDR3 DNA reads TGTGCCAGCAGCATGGGACAGGGGCATGGCTACACCTTC.